Below are 15 T cell receptor beta chains sequenced from a single sample in a study of blood T cell repertoires in COVID-19. Produced via immunoSEQ multiplex PCR; TCRdb's table is partial and in-frame only. The top ten clones hold 2% to 2.5% of a sample with some 200,000 clones, about four fifths of them seen once. Sequencing was performed on peripheral blood. These receptors originate from a woman aged 55-70 years with acute or convalescent COVID-19.

This clone is a singleton in its sample. The CDR3 DNA reads TGCGCCAGCAGCAATGGACTAGCGGGGTCCAATGAGCAGTTCTTC. Its protein is CASSNGLAGSNEQFF. The chain uses TRBV4-1 and TRBJ2-1, with TRBD2 matching over 12 bases. Germline CDR1 and CDR2: MGHRA and YSYEKL. The CDR3 contains 15 residues. V was clipped by 5 bases and J by 6 bases; unmatched bases: 5.

Remarks on this clone: The junction shows a germline mismatch at one end, possibly a read error. This chain uses TRBV5-1 with TRBJ2-7, with D possibly matching TRBD2 (7 bases). The germline gives CDR1 SGHRS, CDR2 YFSETQ. CDR3 size: 13 residues. CDR3 DNA: TGCGCCAGCAGGTTGGGGGGGCCCGACGAGCAGTACTTC. As protein: CASRLGGPDEQYF. Looking up the rest from reference TRBV5-1 and TRBJ2-7 gives the full variable domain: KAGVTQTPRYLIKTRGQQVTLSCSPISGHRSVSWYQQTPGQGLQFLFEYFSETQRNKGNFPGRFSGRQFSNSRSEMNVSTLELGDSALYLCASRLGGPDEQYFGPGTRLTVT.

The chain couples TRBV5-4 to TRBJ2-7; 8 bases are shared with TRBD1. V trimming: 3 bases; J trimming: 1 base; junction bases outside the gene matches: 6. The CDR3 is 15 amino acids. Germline CDR1 SGHNT, CDR2 YYREEE (reference sequence). The CDR3 loop is CASSSYRGASYEQYF. The CDR3 nucleotides are TGTGCCAGCAGCTCCTACAGGGGGGCGTCCTACGAGCAGTACTTC.

The chain recombines TRBV7-8 with TRBJ1-1; D unresolved. The CDR3 totals 13 residues. Between the trimmed V and J ends, which lost 4 bases and 7 bases, there was a span of 13 bases. Germline V gene data show CDR1 as SGHVS and CDR2 as FQNEAQ. DNA of the CDR3: TGTGCCAGCAGCTCCTCAGGTGAAAGTGAAGCTTTCTTT. Translating it yields CASSSSGESEAFF.

CDR3 in DNA: TGTGCCAGCAGTGAAACGGCAGGGGACAATCAGCCCCAGCATTTT. Translating gives CASSETAGDNQPQHF. V and J are TRBV6-1 and TRBJ1-5; possibly TRBD1 for D (6 bases). V was shortened by 2 bases and J by 3 bases, with 11 bases between the two germline ends. The CDR3 loop spans 15 amino acids. In germline, CDR1 is MNHNS, CDR2 SASEGT.

The V and J genes are TRBV7-2 and TRBJ2-5; 8 bases match TRBD2. V lost 7 bases and J lost 0; bases outside the gene matches: 7. This CDR3 is built from 15 residues. Per germline, CDR1 SGHTA and CDR2 FQGNSA. Here the CDR3 reads CASKRTSQYQETQYF. DNA of the CDR3: TGTGCCAGCAAACGGACTAGCCAGTACCAAGAGACCCAGTACTTC.

The V gene is TRBV5-6, the J gene TRBJ2-3, with TRBD1 matching over 7 bases. The V and J ends lost 0 bases and 11 bases, in that order; junction bases with no gene match: 0. This CDR3 is 11 amino acids long. The V gene's germline CDR1 is SGHDT and CDR2 YYEEEE. This chain's CDR3 is CASSLDRGQYF. Here the CDR3 DNA reads TGTGCCAGCAGCTTGGACAGGGGGCAGTATTTT.

The chain has TRBV10-3 and TRBJ2-7; maybe TRBD1 (5 bases). The CDR3 has 13 residues. V lost 3 bases, J lost 4 bases, and 10 bases lay in between. Germline V gene lookup returns CDR1 ENHRY and CDR2 SYGVKD. CDR3 in amino acids: CAISDKKGYEQYF. The CDR3 region has the DNA TGTGCCATCAGTGATAAGAAGGGGTACGAGCAGTACTTC.

The chain recombines TRBV6-5 with TRBJ2-5; 7 nucleotides align to TRBD2. Germline trimming cut 5 bases from V and 4 bases from J; bases unmatched to any gene: 7. From germline, CDR1 is MNHEY and CDR2 SVGAGI. The CDR3 length is 14 residues. CDR3 DNA sequence: TGTGCCAGCAGTAAGACTAGCACCGCAGAGACCCAGTACTTC. Protein: CASSKTSTAETQYF.

V gene TRBV29-1 combines with J gene TRBJ2-2; D possibly corresponds to TRBD2 (6 bases). This CDR3 contains 13 residues. CDR1 and CDR2 from the germline V gene are SQVTM and ANQGSEA. Trimming pared 5 bases from V and 2 bases from J, leaving 9 bases between. CDR3 in DNA: TGCAGCGTTCCACTAGCCAACACCGGGGAGCTGTTTTTT. This sequence encodes CSVPLANTGELFF.

V usage is TRBV11-2 and J usage is TRBJ2-7; TRBD2 might be the D (5 bases). V was clipped by 7 bases and J by 7 bases, with 17 bases between them. Germline V gives CDR1 SGHAT, CDR2 FQNNGV. The CDR3 is made up of 13 amino acids. CDR3 region: CASNPNGIGEQYF. In nucleotides, the CDR3 is TGTGCCAGCAACCCGAACGGGATTGGGGAGCAGTACTTC. Looking up the rest from reference TRBV11-2 and TRBJ2-7 gives the full variable domain: EAGVAQSPRYKIIEKRQSVAFWCNPISGHATLYWYQQILGQGPKLLIQFQNNGVVDDSQLPKDRFSAERLKGVDSTLKIQPAKLEDSAVYLCASNPNGIGEQYFGPGTRLTVT.

This clone was seen a few times. The chain uses TRBV3-1 (or the pseudogene TRBV3-2) and TRBJ1-2, with TRBD1 matching 8 bases. The CDR3 covers 13 residues. Unmatched junction bases numbered 1, after V lost 3 bases and J lost 4 bases. Germline CDR1 LGHDT, CDR2 YNNKEL (reference sequence). The CDR3 loop is CASSHGQGYGYTF. Here the CDR3 DNA reads TGTGCCAGCAGCCATGGACAGGGCTATGGCTACACCTTC.

This chain uses TRBV2 with TRBJ2-3, with D possibly being TRBD2 (5 bases). The germline gives CDR1 SNHLY, CDR2 FYNNEI. The CDR3 loop spans 15 amino acids. Trimming took 2 bases from V and 1 from J, leaving 10 bases between them. The CDR3 nucleotides are TGTGCCAGCAGTGAAAGGTGGCGGGGCACAGATACGCAGTATTTT. Protein: CASSERWRGTDTQYF.

This clone was detected only a few times. The genes are TRBV6-6 and TRBJ2-2; 10 positions agree with TRBD2. Looked up from germline, CDR1 is MNHNY and CDR2 is SVGAGI (reference sequence). The CDR3 loop spans 15 amino acids. V was clipped by 5 bases and J by 4 bases; unmatched bases: 4. This CDR3 is CASSAAGGSTGELFF. In nucleotides, the CDR3 is TGTGCCAGCAGTGCAGCGGGGGGGAGCACCGGGGAGCTGTTTTTT.

The rearrangement links TRBV27 to TRBJ1-4; the match to TRBD1 covers 8 bases. The CDR3 totals 15 residues. CDR1 is MNHEY, CDR2 SMNVEV, per germline (reference sequence). The J segment lost 3 bases and the V segment lost 5 bases, leaving 5 bases of the junction unmatched. The chain's CDR3 is CASSLRQGPNEKLFF. The CDR3 DNA reads as TGTGCCAGCAGTCTCAGACAGGGGCCTAATGAAAAACTGTTTTTT.